This T cell receptor beta chain is from a study of T-cell reconstitution after alpha-beta-depleted transplantation in children. General study results and limits: Surviving recipient cells, namely T cells and thymic progenitors, were the source of high day-60 TCRbeta diversity in some patients. By about two months after transplant, alpha-beta T cells reportedly arose from several hundred graft clones that had expanded.

The CDR3 totals 16 residues. The germline V gene has CDR1 LNHDA and CDR2 SQIVND (reference sequence). Trimming took off 6 bases at V and 2 bases at J, with 17 bases between the two ends. The TCRbeta library incorporated unique molecular identifiers. TCRdb reanalysed the PCR reads using MiXCR and keeps one entry per CDR3 protein. The sample holds a few hundred thousand distinct CDR3 sequences; 13% are singletons and the top ten take around 2.2%. This clonotype was picked up a small number of times. Its antigen is not identified. The chain employs TRBV19 and TRBJ2-1; D might be TRBD2 (5 bases). The sequence was collected from a male patient between 10 and 17 years old who had a stem cell transplant for acute myeloid leukemia, so the T cells may come from the graft donor. Here the sequenced sample was PBMCs, mostly from graft donor cells, taken 360 days after TCRalphabeta/CD19-depleted stem cell transplant. The CDR3 DNA reads TGTGCCAGTAGGGGCCCACTGGGGAGCACCTACAATGAGCAGTTCTTC. As protein: CASRGPLGSTYNEQFF.